This paragraph reports one TCR beta chain. Its antigen is currently unknown. It was RNA transcripts that yielded the amplified TCR beta CDR3 regions. TCR CDR3 underwent first-round RT-PCR with the HTBI primer set. TCRdb re-called the multiplex PCR reads with MiXCR, one entry per CDR3 protein. The sample shows 550,000 to 600,000 distinct CDR3 sequences, around 42% of them seen only once. The sample is drawn from a study of T cells in Graves' hyperthyroidism and ophthalmopathy. Study-wide results and limits: With a median lead of about six months before onset, the model predicted ophthalmopathy.

The CDR3 covers 15 residues. Germline V gene data show CDR1 as SGHRS and CDR2 as YFSETQ. Trimming removed 4 bases from V and 8 bases from J; junction bases left unmatched: 11. A patient was excluded if there was uncontrolled infection, other autoimmune disease, pregnancy or lactation. In making diagnoses, clinical symptoms, serum thyroxine and TRAb, thyroid ultrasound and orbital computed tomography were all used. The chain uses TRBV5-1 and TRBJ1-2; TRBD1 matches 10 bases. This clonotype was obtained from an adult woman with Graves' disease, either hyperthyroidism or ophthalmopathy (not recorded which). The sequencing input was peripheral blood or thyroid tissue (not recorded which). CDR3 coding DNA: TGCGCCAGCAGCCGAGGGGACAGGGGAGTAGGAGGCTACACCTTC. Protein product: CASSRGDRGVGGYTF.